The T cell receptor beta chain described here comes from a study of blood T cell repertoires in COVID-19. Study summary: Acute-phase and convalescent COVID-19 samples originated in the United States, Italy and Spain.

Study processing details: Counts of nucleated cells, estimated from reference gene primer amplification, were obtained. This table comes from immunoSEQ multiplex PCR, and its TCRdb copy is limited to in-frame clones, with some not included. V and J calls and clone size are as listed in that table; D and trimming were resolved from the DNA. This sample has just over 300,000 clones, with about 90% found just once. Individuals aged about 18 to 90 years were recruited from 24 US areas. Clinical histories supplied by participants themselves formed the basis of cohort assignment. CDR3 length: 14 residues. Losses at the gene ends were 7 bases for V and 4 bases for J; bases not matched to a gene: 8. The germline V gene encodes CDR1 MDHEN and CDR2 SYDVKM.

This clonotype was sampled from a woman younger than 35 with acute COVID-19. The sequenced material came from PBMCs or T cells enriched from blood (not recorded which). The chain joins TRBV28 to TRBJ1-2, with 8 bases aligning to TRBD1. CDR3 DNA sequence: TGTGCCAGCAACCCTGGGACAGGTTTCTATGGCTACACCTTC. It specifies CASNPGTGFYGYTF.